Given below is one T cell receptor (beta chain) in context. Its target is not known. This record comes from a study of T cell responses to AZD1222 COVID-19 vaccine. Broader study findings: Nearly half of spike-specific TCRs reportedly target variant regions that are unmutated in the B.1.351 and B.1.1.7 variants. The study found Spike-specific TCR breadth and depth rose after two AZD1222 doses. White British people made up most donors, females outnumbered males, and clonal diversity was possibly underestimated. Repertoires were sampled only after the peak T cell response.

TCRdb's table, derived via immunoSEQ multiplex PCR, lists solely in-frame clones and lacks some. The sample holds approximately 200,000 clones, approximately 93% seen once. The receptor's source is an adult who received the AZD1222 COVID-19 vaccine. The sequenced sample was peripheral blood, obtained 28 days after the second AZD1222 dose.

The CDR3: CASSPEAIQPQHF. DNA for the CDR3: TGTGCCAGCTCACCGGAGGCTATTCAGCCCCAGCATTTT. This chain connects TRBV18 to TRBJ1-5, with D uncertain. This CDR3 contains 13 residues. The germline V gene encodes CDR1 KGHSH and CDR2 LQKENI. Trimming took 3 bases from V and 6 from J, leaving 9 bases between them.